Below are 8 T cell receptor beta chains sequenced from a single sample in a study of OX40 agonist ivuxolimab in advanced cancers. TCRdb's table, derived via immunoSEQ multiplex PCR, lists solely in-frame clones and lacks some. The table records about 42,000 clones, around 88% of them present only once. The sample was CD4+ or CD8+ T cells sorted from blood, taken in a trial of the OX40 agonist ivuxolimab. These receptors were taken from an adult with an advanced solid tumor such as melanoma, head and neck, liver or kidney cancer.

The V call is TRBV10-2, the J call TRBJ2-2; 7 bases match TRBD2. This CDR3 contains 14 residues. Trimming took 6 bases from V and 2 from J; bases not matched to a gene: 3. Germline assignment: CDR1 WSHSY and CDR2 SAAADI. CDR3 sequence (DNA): TGCGCCAGCAGAAGCGGGGCCAACACCGGGGAGCTGTTTTTT. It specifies CASRSGANTGELFF.

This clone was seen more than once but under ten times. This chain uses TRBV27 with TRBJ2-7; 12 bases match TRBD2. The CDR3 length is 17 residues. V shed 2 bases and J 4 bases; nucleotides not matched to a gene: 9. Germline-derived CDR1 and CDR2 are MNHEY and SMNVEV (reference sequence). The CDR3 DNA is TGTGCCAGCAGTTTAGTGGTGACTAGCGGGAGAAAATACGAGCAGTACTTC. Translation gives CASSLVVTSGRKYEQYF.

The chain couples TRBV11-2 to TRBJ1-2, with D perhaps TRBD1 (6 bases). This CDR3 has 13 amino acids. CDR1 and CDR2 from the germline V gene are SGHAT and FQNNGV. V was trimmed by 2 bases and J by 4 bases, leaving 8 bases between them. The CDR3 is CASSLQGIYGYTF. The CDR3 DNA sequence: TGTGCCAGCAGCTTACAGGGGATCTATGGCTACACCTTC.

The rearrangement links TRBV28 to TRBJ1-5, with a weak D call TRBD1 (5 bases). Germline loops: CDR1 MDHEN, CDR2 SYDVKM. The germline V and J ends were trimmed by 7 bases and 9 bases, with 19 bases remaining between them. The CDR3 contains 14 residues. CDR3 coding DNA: TGTGCCAGCAATAAATACAGGTCTATTTGGCCCCAGCATTTT. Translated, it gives CASNKYRSIWPQHF.

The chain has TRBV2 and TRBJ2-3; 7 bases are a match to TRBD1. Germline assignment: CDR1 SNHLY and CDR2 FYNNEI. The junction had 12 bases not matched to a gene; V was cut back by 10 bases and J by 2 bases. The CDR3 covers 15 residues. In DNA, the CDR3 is TGTGCCACTTTACGGACAGGCCCCTACACAGATACGCAGTATTTT. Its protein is CATLRTGPYTDTQYF.

CDR3 coding DNA: TGTGCCAGCAGTTACTCGCCAGGGTTGAACACTGAAGCTTTCTTT. This translates into CASSYSPGLNTEAFF. The J gene is TRBJ1-1, the V gene TRBV6-5; D possibly corresponds to TRBD1 (5 bases). The germline V and J ends were trimmed by 0 bases and 0 bases, with 8 bases remaining between them. The CDR3 contains 15 residues. CDR1 and CDR2 (germline): MNHEY, SVGAGI.

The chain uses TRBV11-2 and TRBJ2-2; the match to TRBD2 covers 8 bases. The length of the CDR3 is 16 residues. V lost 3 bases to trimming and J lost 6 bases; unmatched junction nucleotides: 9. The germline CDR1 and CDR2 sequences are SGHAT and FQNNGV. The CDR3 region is CASSFYSTAGAGELFF. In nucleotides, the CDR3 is TGTGCCAGCAGCTTCTATAGTACAGCGGGAGCCGGGGAGCTGTTTTTT.

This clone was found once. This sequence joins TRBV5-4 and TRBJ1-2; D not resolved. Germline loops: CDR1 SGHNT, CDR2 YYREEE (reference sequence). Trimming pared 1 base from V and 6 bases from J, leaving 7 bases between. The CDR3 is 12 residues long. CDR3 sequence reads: CASSLRRDGYTF. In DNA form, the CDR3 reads TGTGCCAGCAGCTTGCGACGGGATGGCTACACCTTC.